This passage covers 32 T cell receptor beta chains from one sample sequenced in a study of human T cells and chemical hapten exposure. TCRdb reprocessed the RACE reads with MiXCR, giving one entry per CDR3 protein. The sample lists 35,000 to 55,000 distinct CDR3 sequences, more than 9% seen once, with more than 13% in the top ten. Noted time point: patch test 2, 6 weeks after DPC sensitization. Described treatment: therapeutic diphenylcyclopropenone sensitization with weekly scalp DPC. Total RNA extraction was carried out from unfractionated whole blood. Sequenced material: whole blood, taken in connection with sensitization to the hapten diphenylcyclopropenone (DPC). Every receptor here comes from a woman younger than 45 with alopecia areata. Some clones in this sample may be carry-over from other donors' samples.

This clonotype showed up just a few times. The chain couples TRBV9 to TRBJ2-5; no clear D gene. In germline, CDR1 is SGDLS, CDR2 YYNGEE. The CDR3 sequence is 16 residues long. Trimming took 0 bases from V and 4 from J, leaving 16 bases between them. The CDR3 bases are TGTGCCAGCAGCGTAGCGGCGTCCTTAGCCCGAGAGACCCAGTACTTC. This gives the protein CASSVAASLARETQYF.

This clonotype was seen at least ten times. This chain links TRBV13 with TRBJ1-2; TRBD1 agrees at 9 bases. The V gene end was trimmed by 4 bases and the J gene end by 2 bases; junction bases not matched to a gene: 2. The CDR3 is made up of 14 amino acids. The germline CDR1 and CDR2 sequences are PRHDT and FYEKMQ (reference sequence). Written as DNA, the CDR3 is TGTGCCAGCAGCTCCGGACAGGGGAACTATGGCTACACCTTC. This gives the protein CASSSGQGNYGYTF.

This clonotype showed up many times. The rearrangement uses TRBV5-1 and TRBJ1-5; the match to TRBD1 covers 11 bases. V dropped 4 bases and J dropped 2; count of bases not matched to a gene: 2. CDR1 SGHRS and CDR2 YFSETQ come from the germline V gene. The CDR3 spans 15 residues. This CDR3 is CASSAGQGGNQPQHF. The CDR3 region has the DNA TGCGCCAGCAGCGCGGGACAGGGGGGCAATCAGCCCCAGCATTTT.

J is TRBJ2-3 and V is TRBV9; 10 nucleotides line up with TRBD2. Germline CDR1 is SGDLS and CDR2 is YYNGEE. V lost 0 bases to trimming and J lost 7 bases; unmatched junction nucleotides: 11. The CDR3 runs 17 residues. The CDR3 DNA is TGTGCCAGCAGCGTAGCTGCTAGCGGGGGAGCTTTCTATACGCAGTATTTT. It is translated as CASSVAASGGAFYTQYF.

This clonotype was observed a handful of times. J is TRBJ2-7 and V is TRBV7-8; D call uncertain. The CDR3 length is 12 residues. Trimming pared 5 bases from V and 6 bases from J, leaving 11 bases between. The germline V gene encodes CDR1 SGHVS and CDR2 FQNEAQ. The DNA for the CDR3 is TGTGCCAGCAGCCCTACCGAAGCCGAGCAGTACTTC. Its protein is CASSPTEAEQYF.

This clonotype was observed at least ten times. The chain uses TRBV7-2 and TRBJ2-7; D remains unclear. The CDR3 sequence is 15 residues long. Germline values: CDR1 SGHTA, CDR2 FQGNSA. V lost 0 bases and J lost 5, with 14 bases in between. The CDR3 spells CASSLAQRGTDEQYF. As DNA, the CDR3 is TGTGCCAGCAGCTTAGCGCAAAGAGGCACGGACGAGCAGTACTTC.

This clonotype showed up just a few times. The chain is built from TRBV9 and TRBJ2-1; TRBD1 or TRBD2 may be the D gene (5 bases each). Trimming removed 4 bases from V and 0 bases from J, with 14 bases in between. The CDR3 spans 16 residues. Per the germline V gene, CDR1 is SGDLS and CDR2 is YYNGEE. This CDR3 reads CASSSHGGSSYNEQFF. In DNA form, the CDR3 reads TGTGCCAGCAGCTCCCATGGGGGAAGCTCCTACAATGAGCAGTTCTTC.

This clonotype was counted a few times. This rearrangement joins TRBV27 to TRBJ2-7; possible D gene TRBD1, 5 bases. V was cut by 7 bases and J by 2 bases, with 12 bases left in between. The CDR3 contains 13 residues. Germline values: CDR1 MNHEY, CDR2 SMNVEV (reference sequence). The CDR3 region is CASTQGVTYEQYF. CDR3 nucleotides: TGTGCCAGCACACAAGGGGTCACCTACGAGCAGTACTTC.

This clonotype was seen only a few times. The chain couples TRBV10-2 to TRBJ2-7, with D possibly matching TRBD1 (6 bases). The CDR3 spans 13 residues. V lost 6 bases to trimming and J lost 3 bases, with 12 bases between them. Germline V lookup: CDR1 WSHSY, CDR2 SAAADI. CDR3 DNA sequence: TGCGCCAGCAGCCGGGACACAGACTACGAGCAGTACTTC. Its translation: CASSRDTDYEQYF.

This clonotype showed up just a few times. The chain couples TRBV10-2 to TRBJ1-4; D is unresolved. Trimming took off 2 bases at V and 6 bases at J, with 10 bases between the two ends. CDR1 and CDR2 from the germline V gene are WSHSY and SAAADI. This CDR3 is built from 14 residues. The CDR3 spells CASSEAGMDEKLFF. In nucleotides, the CDR3 is TGCGCCAGCAGTGAGGCTGGCATGGATGAAAAACTGTTTTTT.

This clonotype was seen many times. The gene calls are TRBV28 and TRBJ2-7, with D hard to call. CDR3 length: 11 amino acids. Trimming shortened V by 8 bases and J by 2 bases, and 7 bases separated the two germline ends. CDR1 MDHEN and CDR2 SYDVKM come from the germline V gene. The CDR3 DNA is TGTGCCAGCGCATCGACCTACGAGCAGTACTTC. Residues: CASASTYEQYF.

The chain's CDR3 is CASSDQTSGYASGANVLTF. CDR3 sequence (DNA): TGTGCCAGCAGCGATCAGACTAGCGGGTACGCCTCTGGGGCCAACGTCCTGACTTTC. V is TRBV5-6 and J is TRBJ2-6, with TRBD2 identical over 10 bases. The CDR3 is 19 amino acids. The germline CDR1 and CDR2 sequences are SGHDT and YYEEEE. J lost 0 bases, V lost 4 bases, and 10 bases had no gene match.

This clonotype was seen at least ten times. The J gene is TRBJ2-3, the V gene TRBV4-3, with D tentatively TRBD1 or TRBD2 (5 bases each). The CDR3 loop spans 16 amino acids. V was shortened by 3 bases and J by 2 bases, with 15 bases between the two germline ends. Per the germline V gene, CDR1 is LGHNA and CDR2 is YSLEER. As DNA, the CDR3 is TGCGCCAGCAGCCATGTCGGGACCGCAGCCACAGATACGCAGTATTTT. This gives the protein CASSHVGTAATDTQYF.

This clonotype has just a few counts. The chain uses TRBV2 and TRBJ1-2; D not resolved. The CDR3 consists of 13 residues. V was cut by 0 bases and J by 8 bases, with 10 bases left in between. CDR1 is SNHLY and CDR2 is FYNNEI in the germline V gene. DNA of the CDR3: TGTGCCAGCAGTGAAGCGCTTGCGCGGGGCTACACCTTC. Amino acid sequence: CASSEALARGYTF.

This clonotype was recorded at least ten times. The gene calls are TRBV7-2 and TRBJ2-7; the match to TRBD2 covers 7 bases. CDR1 is SGHTA and CDR2 is FQGNSA in the germline V gene. This CDR3 is built from 14 residues. J was trimmed by 4 bases and V by 0 bases; bases with no gene match: 3. The CDR3 nucleotides are TGTGCCAGCAGCTTAGCGGGGGGGACTTACGAGCAGTACTTC. Translation: CASSLAGGTYEQYF.

This chain uses TRBV5-4 with TRBJ2-3; no firm D call. CDR1 is SGHNT, CDR2 YYREEE, per germline (reference sequence). The CDR3 contains 15 residues. The V gene lost 6 bases and the J gene lost 2 bases, with 16 bases spanning the gap. CDR3 sequence (DNA): TGTGCCAGCACCCAATCCCCTTACCTCACAGATACGCAGTATTTT. Protein product: CASTQSPYLTDTQYF.

The gene calls are TRBV7-6 and TRBJ2-2; 8 nucleotides agree with TRBD2. V lost 1 base and J lost 2; bases outside the gene matches: 6. Germline V gene lookup returns CDR1 SGHVS and CDR2 FNYEAQ. The CDR3 runs 17 residues. In DNA form, the CDR3 reads TGTGCCAGCAGCTTAGTGAGCGGGGGTTCTAACACCGGGGAGCTGTTTTTT. Residues: CASSLVSGGSNTGELFF.

The chain links TRBV28 to TRBJ2-2, with D perhaps being TRBD1 or TRBD2 (5 bases each). The CDR3 consists of 13 residues. From germline, CDR1 is MDHEN and CDR2 SYDVKM. Trimming stripped 10 bases from V and 4 bases from J, with 13 bases between. The CDR3 nucleotides are TGTGCCACGACCAGGGCGGGCACCGGGGAGCTGTTTTTT. It is translated as CATTRAGTGELFF.

This clonotype came up many times. The CDR3 protein is CSVEHERGGFNEQFF. The CDR3 DNA is TGCAGCGTTGAACACGAGCGGGGGGGCTTTAATGAGCAGTTCTTC. The chain has TRBV29-1 and TRBJ2-1; 10 bases match TRBD2. The CDR3 runs 15 residues. Germline V CDR1 and CDR2: SQVTM, ANQGSEA. V lost 2 bases and J lost 7; bases outside the gene matches: 8.

Many counts were recorded for this clonotype. The chain has TRBV5-1 and TRBJ2-1, with D unclear. CDR3 length: 15 amino acids. The V gene lost 4 bases and the J gene lost 8 bases, with 19 bases spanning the gap. Per the germline V gene, CDR1 is SGHRS and CDR2 is YFSETQ. The CDR3 reads CASSPPIPAYDEQFF. Written as DNA, the CDR3 is TGCGCCAGCAGCCCACCGATCCCTGCTTATGATGAGCAGTTCTTC.

The CDR3 loop reads CASSPQTGISGYTF. The CDR3 DNA reads TGTGCCAGCAGCCCACAGACAGGGATCTCTGGCTACACCTTC. This chain links TRBV9 with TRBJ1-2; 7 positions agree with TRBD1. Germline-derived CDR1 and CDR2 are SGDLS and YYNGEE. Trimming removed 4 bases from V and 7 bases from J; junction bases left unmatched: 10. The CDR3 runs 14 residues.

The gene calls are TRBV28 and TRBJ2-7; 7 positions match TRBD1. Germline V gives CDR1 MDHEN, CDR2 SYDVKM. The V and J ends lost 8 bases and 1 base, in that order; junction bases with no gene match: 14. This CDR3 spans 16 amino acids. CDR3 in amino acids: CASGTPRTGGSYEQYF. The DNA of the CDR3 is TGTGCCAGCGGTACTCCGCGGACAGGAGGTTCCTACGAGCAGTACTTC.

This clonotype appeared many times. The chain recombines TRBV7-3 with TRBJ2-5; D gene unclear. Trimming cost V 2 bases and J 2 bases, with 12 bases left between them. Germline CDR1 is SGHTA and CDR2 is FQGTGA. CDR3 length: 15 residues. The CDR3 DNA is TGTGCCAGCAGCTTATCTGGGATCTATCAAGAGACCCAGTACTTC. The encoded protein is CASSLSGIYQETQYF.

This clonotype was counted at least ten times. The chain links TRBV7-9 to TRBJ2-7; D assignment may be TRBD1 or TRBD2 (5 bases each). CDR3 length equals 11 residues. Trimming cost V 3 bases and J 6 bases, with 6 bases left between them. From germline, CDR1 is SEHNR and CDR2 FQNEAQ (reference sequence). CDR3 loop: CASSFGGEQYF. The CDR3 coding sequence is TGTGCCAGCAGCTTTGGGGGCGAGCAGTACTTC.

This clonotype was seen many times. The chain recombines TRBV12-3 or TRBV12-4 with TRBJ2-1; D is ambiguous. The CDR3 is made up of 11 amino acids. Trimming removed 7 bases at V and 10 bases at J, with 11 bases between. CDR3 bases: TGTGCCAGCACGTCCTTGGCGGAGCAGTTCTTC. Translating gives CASTSLAEQFF.

This clonotype was detected ten times or more. The rearrangement uses TRBV19 and TRBJ2-3; D is unclear. This CDR3 is built from 12 residues. Germline CDR1 reads LNHDA; CDR2 reads SQIVND (reference sequence). Between the trimmed V and J ends, which lost 1 base and 4 bases, there was a span of 3 bases. The CDR3 DNA reads as TGTGCCAGTAGTATAGTGTCAGATACGCAGTATTTT. Translation: CASSIVSDTQYF.

This clonotype showed up many times. J is TRBJ1-2 and V is TRBV29-1, with 12 bases lining up with TRBD1. CDR3 length: 15 amino acids. The germline gives CDR1 SQVTM, CDR2 ANQGSEA. This CDR3 is CRAGTGGEGYYGYTF. CDR3 sequence (DNA): TGCAGAGCCGGGACAGGGGGCGAGGGCTACTATGGCTACACCTTC.

V usage is TRBV19 and J usage is TRBJ2-3, with TRBD2 identical over 7 bases. Per the germline V gene, CDR1 is LNHDA and CDR2 is SQIVND (reference sequence). J was trimmed by 2 bases and V by 5 bases; bases with no gene match: 4. The CDR3 loop spans 14 amino acids. The CDR3 nucleotides are TGTGCCAGTAGTCCACTAGCGAACACAGATACGCAGTATTTT. Protein sequence: CASSPLANTDTQYF. Full variable domain (remainder filled in from reference TRBV19 and TRBJ2-3): DGGITQSPKYLFRKEGQNVTLSCEQNLNHDAMYWYRQDPGQGLRLIYYSQIVNDFQKGDIAEGYSVSREKKESFPLTVTSAQKNPTAFYLCASSPLANTDTQYFGPGTRLTVL.

This clonotype was detected many times. V gene TRBV19 combines with J gene TRBJ2-1; D perhaps matches TRBD2 (5 bases). Trimming took 2 bases from V and 0 from J, leaving 11 bases between them. Germline loops: CDR1 LNHDA, CDR2 SQIVND (reference sequence). This CDR3 comprises 16 residues. CDR3 region: CASSIQDSSSYNEQFF. The DNA of the CDR3 is TGTGCCAGTAGTATACAGGACTCAAGCTCCTACAATGAGCAGTTCTTC. The full variable domain, with the rest looked up from reference TRBV19 and TRBJ2-1, is DGGITQSPKYLFRKEGQNVTLSCEQNLNHDAMYWYRQDPGQGLRLIYYSQIVNDFQKGDIAEGYSVSREKKESFPLTVTSAQKNPTAFYLCASSIQDSSSYNEQFFGPGTRLTVL.

The sample holds many counts of this clonotype. The chain has TRBV5-6 and TRBJ1-4; D possibly corresponds to TRBD1 (5 bases). The CDR3 sequence is 14 residues long. The V end lost 4 bases, the J end lost 6 bases, and 13 bases lay between the germline ends. Germline V gene sequence: CDR1 SGHDT, CDR2 YYEEEE. The CDR3 nucleotides read TGTGCCAGCAGCCCGATTGACAGCTATGAAAAACTGTTTTTT. Translation gives CASSPIDSYEKLFF.

Only a few counts were recorded for this clonotype. The chain employs TRBV7-2 and TRBJ1-1, with D uncertain. V was pared by 0 bases and J by 0 bases, with 5 bases between. Germline CDR1 SGHTA, CDR2 FQGNSA. The CDR3 is 14 residues long. In DNA, the CDR3 is TGTGCCAGCAGCTTAGCTGGCTTGAACACTGAAGCTTTCTTT. The encoded protein is CASSLAGLNTEAFF.

This clonotype was detected many times. The V and J genes are TRBV2 and TRBJ1-1; 7 bases line up with TRBD1. The germline V gene has CDR1 SNHLY and CDR2 FYNNEI. V shed 6 bases, J shed 7 bases, and the junction held 11 bases outside the gene matches. The CDR3 runs 14 residues. The CDR3 is CASRAQGVRGEAFF. CDR3 coding DNA: TGTGCCAGCAGGGCGCAGGGGGTGAGGGGTGAAGCTTTCTTT.